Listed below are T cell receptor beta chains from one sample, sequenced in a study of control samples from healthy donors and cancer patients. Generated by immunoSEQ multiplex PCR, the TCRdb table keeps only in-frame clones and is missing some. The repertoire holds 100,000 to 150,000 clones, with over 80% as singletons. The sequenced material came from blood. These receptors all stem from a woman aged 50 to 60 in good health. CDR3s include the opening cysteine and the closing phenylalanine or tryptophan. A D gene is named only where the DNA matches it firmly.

TGTGCCAGCAGTAGGGAGGTTGGCAATCAGCCCCAGCATTTT	CASSREVGNQPQHF	NA	TRBV6-5	TRBJ1-5
TGTGCCAGCAGCGGACCCCAGGGATCAGGGGAGCTGTTTTTT	CASSGPQGSGELFF	NA	TRBV2	TRBJ2-2
TGCGCCAGCAGCTTGGAGGACGGATCCTACGAGCAGTACTTC	CASSLEDGSYEQYF	NA	TRBV5-1	TRBJ2-7
TGTGCCAGCAGCGGCAGGGGGGGGGAATCACCCCTCCACTTT	CASSGRGGESPLHF	TRBD1	TRBV3-1/TRBV3-2	TRBJ1-6
TGTGCCAGTAGTCCCTCGACAGGGGGCAATCAGCCCCAGCATTTT	CASSPSTGGNQPQHF	TRBD1	TRBV19	TRBJ1-5
TGCGCCAGCAGTGACGGACAAAGAAACTCTGGAAACACCATATATTTT	CASSDGQRNSGNTIYF	NA	TRBV10-1	TRBJ1-3
TGTGCCAGCAGCCAGGGGGACGAGCAGTACTTC	CASSQGDEQYF	TRBD1	TRBV6-5	TRBJ2-7
TGTGCCAGTACCCTGACGGACAGGAACACTGAAGCTTTCTTT	CASTLTDRNTEAFF	NA	TRBV19	TRBJ1-1
TGTGCCAGCAGCCTCGGACAGGGGATATCTGATACGCAGTATTTT	CASSLGQGISDTQYF	TRBD1	TRBV5-6	TRBJ2-3
TGTGCCAGTAGTATGGACAGGGTTAGCATACGATCACCCCTCCACTTT	CASSMDRVSIRSPLHF	TRBD1	TRBV19	TRBJ1-6
TGTGCCACCAGTGAGGGACAGCCATATAATGAGCAGTTCTTC	CATSEGQPYNEQFF	TRBD1	TRBV24-1	TRBJ2-1
TGTGCCAGCAGTTCAGGAGCAGGGCGGGGGACTGAAGCTTTCTTT	CASSSGAGRGTEAFF	NA	TRBV11-2	TRBJ1-1
TGTGCCAGCAGACCCACCAGGGGTAGCAATCAGCCCCAGCATTTT	CASRPTRGSNQPQHF	NA	TRBV27	TRBJ1-5